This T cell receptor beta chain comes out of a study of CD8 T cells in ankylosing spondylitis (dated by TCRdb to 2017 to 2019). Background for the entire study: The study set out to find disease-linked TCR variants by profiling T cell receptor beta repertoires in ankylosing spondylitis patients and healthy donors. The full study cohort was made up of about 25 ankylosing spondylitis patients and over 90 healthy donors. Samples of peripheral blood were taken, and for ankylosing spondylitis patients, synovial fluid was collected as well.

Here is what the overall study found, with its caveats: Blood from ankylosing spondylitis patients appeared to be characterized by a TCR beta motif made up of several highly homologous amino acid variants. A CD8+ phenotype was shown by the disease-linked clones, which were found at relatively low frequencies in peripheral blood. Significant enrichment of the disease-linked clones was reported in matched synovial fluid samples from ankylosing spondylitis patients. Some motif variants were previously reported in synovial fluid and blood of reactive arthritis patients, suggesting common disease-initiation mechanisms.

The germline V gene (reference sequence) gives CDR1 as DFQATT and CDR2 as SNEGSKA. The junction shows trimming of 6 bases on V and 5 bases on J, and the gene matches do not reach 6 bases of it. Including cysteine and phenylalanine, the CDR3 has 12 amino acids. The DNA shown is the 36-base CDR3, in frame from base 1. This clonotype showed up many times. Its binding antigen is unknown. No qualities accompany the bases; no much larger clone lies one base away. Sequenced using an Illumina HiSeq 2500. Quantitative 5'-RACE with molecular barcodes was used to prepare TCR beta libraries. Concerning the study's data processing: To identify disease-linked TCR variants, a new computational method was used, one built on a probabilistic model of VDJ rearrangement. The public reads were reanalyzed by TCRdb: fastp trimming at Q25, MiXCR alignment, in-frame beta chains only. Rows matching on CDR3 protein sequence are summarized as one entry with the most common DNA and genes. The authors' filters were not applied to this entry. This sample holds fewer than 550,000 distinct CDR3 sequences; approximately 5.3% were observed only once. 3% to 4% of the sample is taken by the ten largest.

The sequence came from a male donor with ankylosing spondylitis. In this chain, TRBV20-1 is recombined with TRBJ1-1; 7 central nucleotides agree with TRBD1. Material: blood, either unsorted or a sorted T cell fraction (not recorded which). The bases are TGCAGTGCAGCAGGGGGACGGACTGAAGCTTTCTTT. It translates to CSAAGGRTEAFF.